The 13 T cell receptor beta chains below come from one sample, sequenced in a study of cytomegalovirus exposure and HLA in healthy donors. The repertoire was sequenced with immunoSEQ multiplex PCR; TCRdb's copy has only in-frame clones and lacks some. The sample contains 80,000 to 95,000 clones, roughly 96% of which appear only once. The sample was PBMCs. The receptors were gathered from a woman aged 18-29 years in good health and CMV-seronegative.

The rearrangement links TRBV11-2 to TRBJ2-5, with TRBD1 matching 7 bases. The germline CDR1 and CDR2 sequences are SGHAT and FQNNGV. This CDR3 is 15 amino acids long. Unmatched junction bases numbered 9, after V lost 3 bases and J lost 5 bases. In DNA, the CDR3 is TGTGCCAGCAGCTTGGACAGGAGTCCTCAGGAGACCCAGTACTTC. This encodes CASSLDRSPQETQYF.

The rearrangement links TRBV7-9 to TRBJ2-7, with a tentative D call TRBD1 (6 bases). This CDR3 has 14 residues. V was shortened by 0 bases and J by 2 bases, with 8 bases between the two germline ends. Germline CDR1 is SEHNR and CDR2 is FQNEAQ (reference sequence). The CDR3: CASSLAGAAYEQYF. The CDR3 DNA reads TGTGCCAGCAGCTTAGCGGGGGCGGCCTACGAGCAGTACTTC. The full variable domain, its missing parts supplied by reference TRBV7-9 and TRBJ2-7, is DTGVSQNPRHKITKRGQNVTFRCDPISEHNRLYWYRQTLGQGPEFLTYFQNEAQLEKSRLLSDRFSAERPKGSFSTLEIQRTEQGDSAMYLCASSLAGAAYEQYFGPGTRLTVT.

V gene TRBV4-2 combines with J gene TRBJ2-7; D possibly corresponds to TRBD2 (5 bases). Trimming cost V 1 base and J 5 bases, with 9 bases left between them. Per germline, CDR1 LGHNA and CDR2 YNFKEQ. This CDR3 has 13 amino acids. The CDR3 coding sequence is TGTGCCAGCAGCCAAGTGACGGGAAACGAGCAGTACTTC. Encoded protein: CASSQVTGNEQYF.

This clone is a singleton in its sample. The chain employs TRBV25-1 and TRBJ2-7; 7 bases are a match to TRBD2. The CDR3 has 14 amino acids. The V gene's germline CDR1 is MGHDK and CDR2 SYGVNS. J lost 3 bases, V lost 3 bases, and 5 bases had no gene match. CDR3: CASSEPGGSYEQYF. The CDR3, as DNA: TGTGCCAGCAGTGAGCCCGGCGGGAGCTACGAGCAGTACTTC.

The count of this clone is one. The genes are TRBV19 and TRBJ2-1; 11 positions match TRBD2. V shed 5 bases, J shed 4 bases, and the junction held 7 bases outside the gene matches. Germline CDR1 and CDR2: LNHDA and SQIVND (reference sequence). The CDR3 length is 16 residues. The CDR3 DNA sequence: TGTGCCAGTAGTTCCCCCGGGACTAGCGGTTACAATGAGCAGTTCTTC. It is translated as CASSSPGTSGYNEQFF.

As DNA, the CDR3 is TGTGCCAGCACTCAGGGAGCGGGTGGAGGGACGCAGTATTTT. Translating it yields CASTQGAGGGTQYF. This chain links TRBV25-1 with TRBJ2-3, with D possibly matching TRBD2 (6 bases). Between the trimmed V and J ends, which lost 7 bases and 9 bases, there was a span of 20 bases. Germline V CDR1 and CDR2: MGHDK, SYGVNS. This CDR3 has 14 residues.

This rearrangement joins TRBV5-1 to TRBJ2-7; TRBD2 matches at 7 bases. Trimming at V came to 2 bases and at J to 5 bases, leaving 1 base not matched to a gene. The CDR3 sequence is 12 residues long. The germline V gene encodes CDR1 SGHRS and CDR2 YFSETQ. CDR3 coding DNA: TGCGCCAGCAGCTTAGCGGGAAACGAGCAGTACTTC. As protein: CASSLAGNEQYF.

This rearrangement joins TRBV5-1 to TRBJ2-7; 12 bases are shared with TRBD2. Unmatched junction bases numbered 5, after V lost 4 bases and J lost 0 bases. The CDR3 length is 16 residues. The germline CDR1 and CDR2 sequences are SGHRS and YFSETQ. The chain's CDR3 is CASSRGLAGSSYEQYF. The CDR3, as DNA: TGCGCCAGCAGCCGGGGACTAGCGGGTAGCTCCTACGAGCAGTACTTC.

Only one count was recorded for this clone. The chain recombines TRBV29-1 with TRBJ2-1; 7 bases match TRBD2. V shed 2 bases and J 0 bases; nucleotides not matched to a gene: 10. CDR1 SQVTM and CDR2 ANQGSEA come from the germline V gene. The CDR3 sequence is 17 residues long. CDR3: CSVELGLLASSYNEQFF. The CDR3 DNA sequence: TGCAGCGTTGAACTTGGGTTACTAGCGTCCTCCTACAATGAGCAGTTCTTC.

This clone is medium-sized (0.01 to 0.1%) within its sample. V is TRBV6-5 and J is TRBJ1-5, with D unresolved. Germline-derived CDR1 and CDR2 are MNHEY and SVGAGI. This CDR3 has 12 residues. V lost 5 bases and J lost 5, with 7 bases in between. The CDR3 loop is CASSTRHQPQHF. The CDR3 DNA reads TGTGCCAGCAGTACTCGCCATCAGCCCCAGCATTTT.

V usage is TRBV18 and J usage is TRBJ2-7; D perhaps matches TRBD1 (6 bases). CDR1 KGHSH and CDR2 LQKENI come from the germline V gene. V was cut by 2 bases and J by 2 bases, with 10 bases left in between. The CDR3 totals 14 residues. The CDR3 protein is CASSPGTNTYEQYF. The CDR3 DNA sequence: TGTGCCAGCTCACCAGGGACAAATACCTACGAGCAGTACTTC.

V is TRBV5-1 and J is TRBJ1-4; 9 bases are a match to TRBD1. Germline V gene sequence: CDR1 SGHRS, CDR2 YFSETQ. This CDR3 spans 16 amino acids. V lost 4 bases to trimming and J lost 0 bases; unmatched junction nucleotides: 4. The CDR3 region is CASSPDRGTTNEKLFF. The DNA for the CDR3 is TGCGCCAGCAGCCCGGACAGGGGAACAACTAATGAAAAACTGTTTTTT.

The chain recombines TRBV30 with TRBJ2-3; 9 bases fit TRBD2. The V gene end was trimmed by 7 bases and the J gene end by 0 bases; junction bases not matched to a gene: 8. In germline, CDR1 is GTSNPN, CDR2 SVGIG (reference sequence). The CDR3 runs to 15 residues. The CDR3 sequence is CASSTSGESTDTQYF. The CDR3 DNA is TGTGCCTCCTCGACTAGCGGAGAGAGCACAGATACGCAGTATTTT.